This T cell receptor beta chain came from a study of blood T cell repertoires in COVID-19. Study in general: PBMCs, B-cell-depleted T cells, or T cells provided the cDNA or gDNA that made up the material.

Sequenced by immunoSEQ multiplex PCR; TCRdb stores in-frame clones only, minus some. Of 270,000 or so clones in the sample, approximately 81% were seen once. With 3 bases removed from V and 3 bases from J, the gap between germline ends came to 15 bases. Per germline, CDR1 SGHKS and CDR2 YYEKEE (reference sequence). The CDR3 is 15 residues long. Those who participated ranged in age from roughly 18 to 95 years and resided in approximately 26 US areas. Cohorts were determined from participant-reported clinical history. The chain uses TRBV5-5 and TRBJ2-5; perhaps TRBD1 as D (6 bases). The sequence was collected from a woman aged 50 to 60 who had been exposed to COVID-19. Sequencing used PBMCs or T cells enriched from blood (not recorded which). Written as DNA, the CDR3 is TGTGCCAGCAGCTCACCGAGGGGGAGAGAAGAGACCCAGTACTTC. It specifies CASSSPRGREETQYF.